This TCR beta chain is from a study of T cell repertoires in cytomegalovirus infection. Study details: Selected CMV epitopes included recently identified HLA-C-restricted ones as well as well-studied HLA-B-restricted ones.

In regard to this clonotype: Antigen: not known.

TCRdb ran MiXCR on the reads and lists one entry per CDR3 protein. The table shows 450,000 to 650,000 distinct CDR3 sequences, with just under 40% occurring only once. This specimen was cultured PBMCs, taken from culture after CMV antigen stimulation. This sequence was found in a human donor in good health (CMV status not recorded). Some clones in this sample may be carry-over from other donors' samples.

CDR3 nucleotide sequence: TGTGCCAGCAGTTACTCACAACAGCTAGTCTATGAAAAACTGTTTTTT. Its translation is CASSYSQQLVYEKLFF. The rearrangement links TRBV6-5 to TRBJ1-4; D is uncertain. The germline gives CDR1 MNHEY, CDR2 SVGAGI. The CDR3 covers 16 residues. Between the trimmed V and J ends, which lost 0 bases and 6 bases, there was a span of 14 bases.